A single sample is the source of the 17 T cell receptor beta chains below, sequenced in a study of cytomegalovirus exposure and HLA in healthy donors. Primers included in the PCR were 60 Vbeta and 13 Jbeta primers. Profiled with immunoSEQ multiplex PCR; TCRdb holds only in-frame clones, not every one. Of around 150,000 clones in the sample, 55% to 80% are singletons; the top ten hold 7% to 8.5%. Sequenced input: PBMCs. The receptors come from a woman aged 60 to 75 in good health and CMV-seropositive.

The V gene is TRBV14, the J gene TRBJ2-5, with D maybe TRBD2 (5 bases). With 0 bases removed from V and 5 bases from J, the gap between germline ends came to 13 bases. Per the germline V gene, CDR1 is SGHDN and CDR2 is FVKESK. The CDR3 has 15 amino acids. As DNA, the CDR3 is TGTGCCAGCAGCCAAGATGGGCGGCGGGTGGAGACCCAGTACTTC. It specifies CASSQDGRRVETQYF.

This chain joins TRBV28 and TRBJ2-1; 9 bases map to TRBD1. With 4 bases clipped from V and 7 bases from J, the junction kept 8 bases outside the gene matches. The germline V gene encodes CDR1 MDHEN and CDR2 SYDVKM. The length of the CDR3 is 15 residues. The CDR3 DNA follows: TGTGCCAGCAGTTCATCCGGGACAGGGAAGAATGAGCAGTTCTTC. Amino acids: CASSSSGTGKNEQFF.

This clone occurred a few times. In the same sample, other DNA sequences code for this CDR3. The chain joins TRBV5-1 to TRBJ1-5; no clear D. CDR1 is SGHRS and CDR2 is YFSETQ in the germline V gene. V was cut by 1 base and J by 5 bases, with 10 bases left in between. CDR3 length: 14 residues. The CDR3 sequence: CASSLTGSDQPQHF. The DNA for the CDR3 is TGCGCCAGCAGCTTGACGGGGAGCGATCAGCCCCAGCATTTT.

The chain combines TRBV7-3 with TRBJ1-2; D gene uncertain. This CDR3 region has 14 residues. V was trimmed by 6 bases and J by 5 bases, leaving 16 bases between them. In germline, CDR1 is SGHTA, CDR2 FQGTGA. The CDR3 here is CASSAGGSGYGYTF. CDR3 nucleotides: TGTGCCAGCAGTGCCGGCGGTTCCGGGTATGGCTACACCTTC. Using reference TRBV7-3 and TRBJ1-2 for the parts outside the CDR3, the full variable domain is GAGVSQTPSNKVTEKGKYVELRCDPISGHTALYWYRQSLGQGPEFLIYFQGTGAADDSGLPNDRFFAVRPEGSVSTLKIQRTERGDSAVYLCASSAGGSGYGYTFGSGTRLTVV.

CDR3 DNA: TGTGCCAGCAGCTTGGGACAAGAGGATGAGCTGTTTTTT. Translating gives CASSLGQEDELFF. The V call is TRBV11-3, the J call TRBJ2-2, with TRBD1 as a possible D gene (6 bases). Germline assignment: CDR1 SGHNT and CDR2 YENEEA. The CDR3 length is 13 residues. V lost 3 bases, J lost 11 bases, and 13 bases lay in between. The full variable domain, its missing parts supplied by reference TRBV11-3 and TRBJ2-2, is EAGVVQSPRYKIIEKKQPVAFWCNPISGHNTLYWYLQNLGQGPELLIRYENEEAVDDSQLPKDRFSAERLKGVDSTLKIQPAELGDSAVYLCASSLGQEDELFFGEGSRLTVL.

This clone was recorded only once. The V gene is TRBV15, the J gene TRBJ2-2; D not certain. Trimming removed 6 bases from V and 1 base from J, with 15 bases in between. This CDR3 is 16 amino acids long. Germline CDR1 is LNHNV and CDR2 is YYDKDF (reference sequence). The CDR3 is CATRTEAGKNTGELFF. CDR3 sequence (DNA): TGTGCCACCAGGACTGAGGCCGGAAAGAACACCGGGGAGCTGTTTTTT.

The genes are TRBV29-1 and TRBJ2-5; no clear D. Germline lookup yields CDR1 SQVTM and CDR2 ANQGSEA. V was cut by 8 bases and J by 7 bases, with 20 bases left in between. The CDR3 is 13 amino acids. CDR3 amino acids: CSLLLPLGGTQYF. The CDR3 nucleotides read TGCAGCCTCCTTTTGCCCCTAGGTGGGACCCAGTACTTC. The full variable domain, its missing parts supplied by reference TRBV29-1 and TRBJ2-5, is SAVISQKPSRDICQRGTSLTIQCQVDSQVTMMFWYRQQPGQSLTLIATANQGSEATYESGFVIDKFPISRPNLTFSTLTVSNMSPEDSSIYLCSLLLPLGGTQYFGPGTRLLVL.

The genes are TRBV7-3 and TRBJ2-3, with D perhaps matching TRBD1 (7 bases). Trimming left V 1 base short and J 4 bases short, with 15 bases between. Germline-derived CDR1 and CDR2 are SGHTA and FQGTGA. This CDR3 contains 16 residues. The CDR3 DNA reads TGTGCCAGCAGCTTAAGCGGCAGGGGGGAGGCAGATACGCAGTATTTT. This encodes CASSLSGRGEADTQYF.

V usage is TRBV19 and J usage is TRBJ2-3; 12 bases match TRBD2. Per germline, CDR1 LNHDA and CDR2 SQIVND (reference sequence). This CDR3 is 16 amino acids long. Trimming at V came to 6 bases and at J to 3 bases, leaving 7 bases not matched to a gene. Written as DNA, the CDR3 is TGTGCCAGTAGCCTAGCGGGAGGGCGGTGGACAGATACGCAGTATTTT. Residues: CASSLAGGRWTDTQYF.

The rearrangement joins TRBV27 to TRBJ1-5; D gene ambiguous. CDR3 size: 14 residues. V lost 3 bases, J lost 2 bases, and 8 bases lay in between. Germline loops: CDR1 MNHEY, CDR2 SMNVEV (reference sequence). In DNA, the CDR3 is TGTGCCAGCAGTTTGAGCTATGGCAATCAGCCCCAGCATTTT. It translates to CASSLSYGNQPQHF.

As for this clone: This sample also contains other DNA sequences that code for the same CDR3. This chain joins TRBV5-1 and TRBJ2-3; TRBD2 aligns across 13 bases. This CDR3 is built from 15 residues. Germline trimming cut 0 bases from V and 5 bases from J; bases unmatched to any gene: 0. Germline V gene sequence: CDR1 SGHRS, CDR2 YFSETQ. The CDR3 loop is CASSLGTSGGDTQYF. CDR3 bases: TGCGCCAGCAGCTTGGGGACTAGCGGGGGAGATACGCAGTATTTT.

This clone appeared a single time. The chain is built from TRBV7-9 and TRBJ2-2; weak D call: TRBD2 (5 bases). The CDR3 length is 13 residues. Trimming removed 8 bases at V and 9 bases at J, with 16 bases between. Germline CDR1 is SEHNR and CDR2 is FQNEAQ (reference sequence). The CDR3 coding sequence is TGTGCCAGCCAGGAGGCCGAATCACGGGAGCTGTTTTTT. Translated, it gives CASQEAESRELFF.

The CDR3 is CASCTGYYEQYF. CDR3 nucleotide sequence: TGTGCCAGCTGCACAGGATACTACGAGCAGTACTTC. The chain joins TRBV28 to TRBJ2-5, with D possibly TRBD1 on 5 matching bases. The better agreement between TRBJ2-7 and the DNA end casts doubt on the J call. Germline values: CDR1 MDHEN, CDR2 SYDVKM. CDR3 length: 12 residues.

V and J are TRBV28 and TRBJ2-7; 8 bases are a match to TRBD2. The CDR3 totals 15 residues. Germline V lookup: CDR1 MDHEN, CDR2 SYDVKM. Unmatched junction bases numbered 4, after V lost 3 bases and J lost 0 bases. The CDR3 is CASSFSAGDSYEQYF. The CDR3 nucleotides read TGTGCCAGCAGTTTCTCAGCGGGAGACTCCTACGAGCAGTACTTC.

This clone came up a few times. The rearrangement joins TRBV9 to TRBJ2-2, with D perhaps matching TRBD1 (5 bases). Germline assignment: CDR1 SGDLS and CDR2 YYNGEE. The V gene lost 0 bases and the J gene lost 0 bases, with 9 bases spanning the gap. The CDR3 sequence is 16 residues long. The CDR3 nucleotides are TGTGCCAGCAGCGTAGTGGGGCGCCCGAACACCGGGGAGCTGTTTTTT. Amino acid sequence: CASSVVGRPNTGELFF. Combining the CDR3 with reference TRBV9 and TRBJ2-2 gives the whole variable domain DSGVTQTPKHLITATGQRVTLRCSPRSGDLSVYWYQQSLDQGLQFLIQYYNGEERAKGNILERFSAQQFPDLHSELNLSSLELGDSALYFCASSVVGRPNTGELFFGEGSRLTVL.

The CDR3 coding sequence is TGTGCCAGCAGTGTACAGCAAGAGACCCAGTACTTC. Its translation is CASSVQQETQYF. V and J are TRBV2 and TRBJ2-5; D uncertain. V was clipped by 4 bases and J by 2 bases, with 5 bases between them. Per the germline V gene, CDR1 is SNHLY and CDR2 is FYNNEI. The CDR3 is 12 residues long.

The chain carries TRBV18 and TRBJ2-3; possible D gene TRBD1, 5 bases. CDR1 is KGHSH and CDR2 is LQKENI in the germline V gene. The CDR3 totals 16 residues. V gave up 2 bases and J gave up 4 bases, with 16 bases separating them. CDR3 sequence (DNA): TGTGCCAGCTCACCAAAGGTGCAGGGCAGCGCAGATACGCAGTATTTT. Its protein is CASSPKVQGSADTQYF.